What follows is one T cell receptor (beta chain) and its context. Its antigen remains unknown. The data derive from a study of PD-1 blockade in classical Hodgkin lymphoma. General study findings and limits: Newly diagnosed patients had diversity similar to the baseline diversity of complete responders. Patients who initiated nivolumab within 1 year of ASCT were excluded. It was reported that newly diagnosed patients had less baseline TCR diversity than healthy donors. CD8+ TCR diversity did not rise significantly by C4D1, unlike CD4+.

TCRdb's table, derived via immunoSEQ multiplex PCR, lists solely in-frame clones and lacks some. Of about 40,000 clones in the sample, 88% were seen once. The length of the CDR3 is 12 residues. Per germline, CDR1 MNHEY and CDR2 SVGAGI. The V end lost 9 bases, the J end lost 8 bases, and 14 bases lay between the germline ends. With no exception, relapse followed autologous stem cell transplantation in all patients, and brentuximab vedotin exposure varied. The source material was peripheral blood mononuclear cells (PBMCs), sampled before the second cycle of nivolumab. This TCR was sampled from a human donor with classical Hodgkin lymphoma. The chain has TRBV6-5 and TRBJ2-4, with D perhaps TRBD1 (6 bases). CDR3 coding DNA: TGTGCCAGTTCGGGATCAGGGGACATTCAGTACTTC. Translating gives CASSGSGDIQYF.